The source of this T cell receptor beta chain is a study of T cells after yellow fever vaccination. This CDR3 is built from 15 residues. With V trimmed by 0 bases and J by 7 bases, 3 bases remained unmatched. From germline, CDR1 is ENHRY and CDR2 SYGVKD. Study-level results: The appearance of a small share of clonotypes in both CD4 and CD8 compartments was observed.

The study made its TCR cDNA through 5'RACE template switching. That step introduced a universal primer site along with UMIs. In TCRdb, the 5' RACE reads were re-called with MiXCR into one record per CDR3 protein. The table has around 310,000 distinct CDR3 sequences, 3% to 4.5% seen once. For this clonotype: What it binds is not known.

Specimen: PBMCs, collected 5 days after the yellow fever booster vaccination. This clonotype originated in a man younger than 35 who received the YFV17D yellow fever vaccine. The chain uses TRBV10-3 and TRBJ1-4; 9 nucleotides align to TRBD1. CDR3 DNA sequence: TGTGCCATCAGTGAGTCGACAGGGGGAGGTGAAAAACTGTTTTTT. Its protein is CAISESTGGGEKLFF.